What follows is one T cell receptor beta chain and its context. Germline CDR1 and CDR2: MNHEY and SVGAGI. J lost 4 bases, V lost 6 bases, and 9 bases had no gene match. CDR3 size: 15 residues. Participants' own reports of clinical history determined their cohort assignment. Authors' methods: By means of reference gene primer amplification, nucleated cell counts were estimated. The protocol was immunoSEQ multiplex PCR, while the TCRdb copy is restricted to in-frame clones and leaves out a portion. V, J and clone size are taken as reported in that table, and D and trimming were inferred from the DNA itself. Of about 430,000 clones listed, roughly 88% were seen once; the top ten hold 0.95% to 1%. The data belong to a study of blood T cell repertoires in COVID-19. About the research overall: The United States, Italy and Spain provided the acute and convalescent COVID-19 samples.

The sequence was collected from a woman between 25 and 40 years old with acute COVID-19. Sequencing was done on a sample of PBMCs or T cells enriched from blood (not recorded which). The genes are TRBV6-5 and TRBJ2-7; 10 bases fit TRBD2. The CDR3 region is CASRSGLAVGYEQYF. In nucleotides, the CDR3 is TGTGCCAGCAGATCCGGACTAGCGGTTGGGTACGAGCAGTACTTC.